The sequence of this T cell receptor beta chain was determined in a study of T cells in Graves' hyperthyroidism and ophthalmopathy. Study outcomes and limitations: Blood shared most expanded thyroid clonotypes above 0.001.

Regions amplified from RNA transcripts were the TCR beta CDR3 regions. Primed by the HTBI set, a first-round RT-PCR was run on the TCR CDR3. TCRdb itself ran the multiplex PCR reads through MiXCR, one entry per CDR3 protein. This sample yields more than 350,000 distinct CDR3 sequences, of which nearly 15% are seen a single time; roughly a fifth belongs to the top ten. Of note for this clonotype: The antigen remains unidentified.

More than 8 ml fresh peripheral blood yielded the PBMCs. The receptor comes from a woman in her sixties or seventies with Graves' ophthalmopathy. The sequenced sample consisted of blood.

The CDR3 DNA follows: TGCAGTGCTATTACCCACCTAGCCAAAAACATTCAGTACTTC. As protein: CSAITHLAKNIQYF. The V gene is TRBV20-1, the J gene TRBJ2-4; the D is unclear. V lost 4 bases and J lost 0, with 10 bases in between. The CDR3 consists of 14 residues. Germline CDR1 reads DFQATT; CDR2 reads SNEGSKA (reference sequence).